This TCR beta chain was retrieved from a study of beta chain features in type 1 diabetes. V was clipped by 4 bases and J by 3 bases; unmatched bases: 7. The CDR3 is 16 amino acids. Germline V gives CDR1 LGHNA, CDR2 YNFKEQ. Findings of the study overall: Among patients, naive, central memory and Treg TCRB repertoires appeared more similar than among healthy donors. Shorter TCRB CDR3s, moderately but significantly so, marked every one of the four CD4+ subsets in Type 1 diabetes patients. It was not settled here whether HLA type affects TCRB rearrangement. For type 1 diabetes patients, VDJ junctions showed fewer insertions and more deletions.

The study reverse transcribed the entire isolated RNA, so it sequenced expressed TCRB transcripts. Clones were read by immunoSEQ multiplex PCR, and TCRdb kept only the in-frame ones, dropping some. The data contain tens of thousands of clones, 60% to 75% of them singletons. With regard to this clone: Its antigen is undetermined.

The gene calls are TRBV4-2 and TRBJ2-2; TRBD2 matches 8 bases. What was sequenced was Tregs from blood. The receptor's source is a man aged 30 to 39 with type 1 diabetes. Some clones in this sample may be carry-over from other donors' samples. This chain's CDR3 is CASSPSLAGYTGELFF. Here the CDR3 DNA reads TGTGCCAGCAGCCCTAGCTTAGCGGGGTACACCGGGGAGCTGTTTTTT.